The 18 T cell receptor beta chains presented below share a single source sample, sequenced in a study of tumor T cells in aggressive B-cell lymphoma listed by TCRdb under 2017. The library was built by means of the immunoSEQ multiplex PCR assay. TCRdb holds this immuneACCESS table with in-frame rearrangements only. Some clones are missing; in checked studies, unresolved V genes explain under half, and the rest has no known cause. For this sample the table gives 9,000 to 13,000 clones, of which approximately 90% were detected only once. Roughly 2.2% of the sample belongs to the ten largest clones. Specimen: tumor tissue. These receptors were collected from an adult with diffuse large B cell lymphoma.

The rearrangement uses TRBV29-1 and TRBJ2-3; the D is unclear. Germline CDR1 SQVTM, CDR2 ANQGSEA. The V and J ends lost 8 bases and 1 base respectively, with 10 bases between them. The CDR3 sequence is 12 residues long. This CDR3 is CSLTVGTDTQYF. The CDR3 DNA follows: TGCAGCCTCACGGTGGGCACAGATACGCAGTATTTT.

CDR3 nucleotide sequence: TGTGCCAGCAGCGAGGGACTAGCGCCTTTTAATGAGCAGTTCTTC. It is translated as CASSEGLAPFNEQFF. V gene TRBV7-7 combines with J gene TRBJ2-1, with 10 bases matching TRBD2. The V gene's germline CDR1 is SSHAT and CDR2 FNYEAQ (reference sequence). Germline trimming cut 5 bases from V and 7 bases from J; bases unmatched to any gene: 8. The CDR3 loop spans 15 amino acids.

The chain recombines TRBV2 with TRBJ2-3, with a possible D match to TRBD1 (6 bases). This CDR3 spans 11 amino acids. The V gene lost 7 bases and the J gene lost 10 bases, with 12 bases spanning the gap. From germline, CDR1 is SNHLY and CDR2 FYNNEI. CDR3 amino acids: CASTPEGAQYF. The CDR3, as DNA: TGTGCCAGCACCCCCGAGGGGGCGCAGTATTTT. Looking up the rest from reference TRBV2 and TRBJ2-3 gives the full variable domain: EPEVTQTPSHQVTQMGQEVILRCVPISNHLYFYWYRQILGQKVEFLVSFYNNEISEKSEIFDDQFSVERPDGSNFTLKIRSTKLEDSAMYFCASTPEGAQYFGPGTRLTVL.

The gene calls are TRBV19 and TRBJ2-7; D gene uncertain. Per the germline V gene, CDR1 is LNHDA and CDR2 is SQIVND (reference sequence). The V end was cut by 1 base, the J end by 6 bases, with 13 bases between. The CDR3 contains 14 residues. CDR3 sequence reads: CASSIGGSSTEQYF. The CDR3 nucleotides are TGTGCCAGTAGTATAGGCGGCAGTTCGACCGAGCAGTACTTC.

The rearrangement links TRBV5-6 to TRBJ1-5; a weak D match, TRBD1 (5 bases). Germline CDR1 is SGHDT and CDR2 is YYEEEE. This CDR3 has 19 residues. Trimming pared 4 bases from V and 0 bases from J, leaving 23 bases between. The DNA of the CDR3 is TGTGCCAGCAGCCCCCTACTTGATCCCTTCAGGGATAGCAATCAGCCCCAGCATTTT. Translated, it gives CASSPLLDPFRDSNQPQHF.

The CDR3 nucleotides read TGTGCCACCAGCAGAGATCGGCAGGGCTTTGATGAGCAGTTCTTC. It encodes CATSRDRQGFDEQFF. The rearrangement joins TRBV15 to TRBJ2-1; D is perhaps TRBD1 (5 bases). CDR1 is LNHNV, CDR2 YYDKDF, per germline (reference sequence). Trimming cost V 0 bases and J 8 bases, with 14 bases left between them. There are 15 residues in the CDR3. Full variable domain (rest looked up from reference TRBV15 and TRBJ2-1): DAMVIQNPRYQVTQFGKPVTLSCSQTLNHNVMYWYQQKSSQAPKLLFHYYDKDFNNEADTPDNFQSRRPNTSFCFLDIRSPGLGDTAMYLCATSRDRQGFDEQFFGPGTRLTVL.

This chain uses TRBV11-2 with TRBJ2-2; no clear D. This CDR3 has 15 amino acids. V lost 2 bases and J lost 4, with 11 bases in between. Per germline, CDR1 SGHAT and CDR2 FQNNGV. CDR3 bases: TGTGCCAGCAGCTTAAGATTAGCCCTCACCGGGGAGCTGTTTTTT. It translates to CASSLRLALTGELFF.

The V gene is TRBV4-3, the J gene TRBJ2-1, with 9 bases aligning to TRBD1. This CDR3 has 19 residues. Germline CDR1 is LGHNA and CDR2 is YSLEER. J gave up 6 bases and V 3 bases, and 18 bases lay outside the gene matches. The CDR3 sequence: CASSQTRDRASFMINEQFF. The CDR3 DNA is TGCGCCAGCAGCCAGACCCGGGACAGGGCATCCTTTATGATCAATGAGCAGTTCTTC.

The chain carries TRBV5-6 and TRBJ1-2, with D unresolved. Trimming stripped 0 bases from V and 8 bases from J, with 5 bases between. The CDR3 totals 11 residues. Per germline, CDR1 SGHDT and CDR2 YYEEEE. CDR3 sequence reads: CASSLAKGYTF. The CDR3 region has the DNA TGTGCCAGCAGCTTGGCTAAAGGCTACACCTTC.

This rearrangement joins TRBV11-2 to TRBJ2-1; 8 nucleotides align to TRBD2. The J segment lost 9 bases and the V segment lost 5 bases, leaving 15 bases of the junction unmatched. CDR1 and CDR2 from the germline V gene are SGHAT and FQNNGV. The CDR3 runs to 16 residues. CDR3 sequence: CASSDMVAGLPAEQFF. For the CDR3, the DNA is TGTGCCAGCAGCGACATGGTAGCGGGACTTCCCGCTGAGCAGTTCTTC.

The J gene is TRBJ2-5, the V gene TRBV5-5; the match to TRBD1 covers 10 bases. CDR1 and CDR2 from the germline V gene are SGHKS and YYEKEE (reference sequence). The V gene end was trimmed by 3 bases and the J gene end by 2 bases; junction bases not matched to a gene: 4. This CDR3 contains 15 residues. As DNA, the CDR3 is TGTGCCAGCAGCTCCCGGACAGGGGGACAAGAGACCCAGTACTTC. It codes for CASSSRTGGQETQYF.

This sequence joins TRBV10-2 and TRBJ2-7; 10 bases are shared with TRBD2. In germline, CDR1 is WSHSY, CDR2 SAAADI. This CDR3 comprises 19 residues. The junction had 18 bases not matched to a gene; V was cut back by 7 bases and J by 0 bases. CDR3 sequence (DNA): TGCGCCAGCAAAGGGGGGACGGGACTAGCGTCACGGAGCTCCTACGAGCAGTACTTC. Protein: CASKGGTGLASRSSYEQYF.

The CDR3 DNA sequence: TGTGCCAGCAGCTTAGAGCCCGCAATTAATTACGAGCAGTACTTC. This codes for CASSLEPAINYEQYF. The chain uses TRBV7-2 and TRBJ2-7; no definite D call. V was clipped by 1 base and J by 4 bases, with 14 bases between them. CDR1 is SGHTA, CDR2 FQGNSA, per germline. CDR3 length: 15 amino acids.

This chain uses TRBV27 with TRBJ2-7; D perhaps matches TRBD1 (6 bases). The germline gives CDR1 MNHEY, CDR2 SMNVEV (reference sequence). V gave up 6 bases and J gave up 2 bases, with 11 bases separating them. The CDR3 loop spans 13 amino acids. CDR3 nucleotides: TGTGCCAGCAGGACAGAGGGGGCCTACGAGCAGTACTTC. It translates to CASRTEGAYEQYF.

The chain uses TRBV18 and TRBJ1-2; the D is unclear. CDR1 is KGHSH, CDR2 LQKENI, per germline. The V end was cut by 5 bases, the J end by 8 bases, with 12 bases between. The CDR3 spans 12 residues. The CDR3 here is CASSYTEGGYTF. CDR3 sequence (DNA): TGTGCCAGCTCATACACAGAAGGAGGCTACACCTTC.

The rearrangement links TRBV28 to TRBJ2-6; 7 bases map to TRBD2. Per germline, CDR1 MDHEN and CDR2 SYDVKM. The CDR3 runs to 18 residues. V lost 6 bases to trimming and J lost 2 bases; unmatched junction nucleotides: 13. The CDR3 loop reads CASSFRGLGFAGANVLTF. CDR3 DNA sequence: TGTGCCAGCAGCTTTCGAGGACTAGGGTTTGCTGGGGCCAACGTCCTGACTTTC.

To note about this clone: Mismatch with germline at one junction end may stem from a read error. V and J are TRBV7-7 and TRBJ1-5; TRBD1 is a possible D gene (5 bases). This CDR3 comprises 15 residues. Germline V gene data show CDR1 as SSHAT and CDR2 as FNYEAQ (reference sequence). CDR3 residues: CASSLADAGNQPQHF. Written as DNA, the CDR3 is TGTGCTAGCAGCTTAGCGGACGCAGGGAATCAGCCCCAGCATTTT.

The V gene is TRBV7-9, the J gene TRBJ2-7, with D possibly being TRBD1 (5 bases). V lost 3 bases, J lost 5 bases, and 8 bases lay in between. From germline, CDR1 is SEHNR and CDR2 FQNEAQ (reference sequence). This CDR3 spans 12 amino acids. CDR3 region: CASSFSRDEQYF. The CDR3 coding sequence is TGTGCCAGCAGCTTTTCCAGGGACGAGCAGTACTTC.